The T cell receptor (beta chain) described here comes from a study of tumor-infiltrating lymphocytes in primary liver carcinoma. TCR beta cDNA was prepared out of around 460 ng total RNA by means of a constant-region primer. It was through three nested multiplex PCR rounds of slightly modified ARM-PCR that TCR beta libraries arose. Two initial PCR rounds of ten to eleven cycles each paired TRBV1-TRBV30 forward primers with a C-beta reverse primer. MiXCR, applied by TCRdb to the multiplex PCR reads, yields one record per CDR3 protein. The table lists approximately 76,000 distinct CDR3 sequences, around 75% of them singletons. Per germline, CDR1 MNHEY and CDR2 SVGAGI. This CDR3 is built from 13 residues. Starting material for RNA and DNA co-extraction consisted of roughly 20-34 mg of unsorted bulk tissue. For this clonotype: At one of its ends the junction is not consistent with the germline gene, which may arise from a read error.

The receptor was derived from a woman in her sixties or seventies with primary liver carcinoma and hepatitis B virus infection. Sequenced: liver tumor tissue from sampling region 4. Subset reported: tumor region T4, right-lateral pole. The gene calls are TRBV6-5 and TRBJ2-7; possibly TRBD1 for D (5 bases). CDR3 DNA sequence: TGTGTCAGCAGTTTGGGGCAATCGAGGGAGCAGTACTTC. Its translation is CVSSLGQSREQYF.